The T cell receptor (beta chain) described here comes from a study of control samples from healthy donors and cancer patients. The CDR3 covers 11 residues. The germline V gene encodes CDR1 SQVTM and CDR2 ANQGSEA. V shed 7 bases and J 8 bases; nucleotides not matched to a gene: 3. Generated by immunoSEQ multiplex PCR, the TCRdb table keeps only in-frame clones and is missing some. In the table there are under 150,000 clones, over 75% of which are singletons. The chain joins TRBV29-1 to TRBJ2-4; TRBD1 aligns across 9 bases. This sequence originates from a man aged 55 to 69 in good health. The sample comprised blood. The CDR3 DNA sequence: TGCAGCGCGGGGGACAGGGACATTCAGTACTTC. This encodes CSAGDRDIQYF.